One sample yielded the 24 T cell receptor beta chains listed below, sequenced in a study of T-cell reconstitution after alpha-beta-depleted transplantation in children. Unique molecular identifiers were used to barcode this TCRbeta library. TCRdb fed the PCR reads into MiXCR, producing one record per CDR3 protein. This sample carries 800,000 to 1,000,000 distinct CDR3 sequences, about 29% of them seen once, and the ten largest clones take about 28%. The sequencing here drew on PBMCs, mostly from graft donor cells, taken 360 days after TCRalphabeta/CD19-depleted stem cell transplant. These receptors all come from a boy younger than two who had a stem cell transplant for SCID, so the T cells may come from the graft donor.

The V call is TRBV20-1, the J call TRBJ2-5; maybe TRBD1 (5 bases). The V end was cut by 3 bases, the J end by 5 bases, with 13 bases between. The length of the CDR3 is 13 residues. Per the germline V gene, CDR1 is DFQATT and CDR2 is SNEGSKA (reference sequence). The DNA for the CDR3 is TGCAGTGCTAGCCCAGGGATTGGGGAGACCCAGTACTTC. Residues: CSASPGIGETQYF.

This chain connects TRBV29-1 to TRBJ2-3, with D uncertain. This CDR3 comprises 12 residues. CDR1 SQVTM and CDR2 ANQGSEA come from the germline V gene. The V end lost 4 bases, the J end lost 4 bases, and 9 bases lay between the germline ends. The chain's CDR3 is CSVGVGSDTQYF. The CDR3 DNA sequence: TGCAGCGTTGGCGTAGGTTCAGATACGCAGTATTTT.

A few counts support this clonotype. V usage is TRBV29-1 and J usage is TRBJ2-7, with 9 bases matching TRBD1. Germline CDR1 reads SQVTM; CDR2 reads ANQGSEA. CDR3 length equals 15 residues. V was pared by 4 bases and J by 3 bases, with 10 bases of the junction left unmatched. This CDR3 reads CSVAPGGTGLYEQYF. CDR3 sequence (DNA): TGCAGCGTTGCCCCCGGCGGGACAGGGCTCTACGAGCAGTACTTC.

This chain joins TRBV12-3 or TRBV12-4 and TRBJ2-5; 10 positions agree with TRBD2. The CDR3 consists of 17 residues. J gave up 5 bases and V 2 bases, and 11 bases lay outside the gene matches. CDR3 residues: CASSLTSGASYAETQYF. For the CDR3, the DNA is TGTGCCAGCAGTTTAACTAGCGGGGCCAGTTATGCGGAGACCCAGTACTTC.

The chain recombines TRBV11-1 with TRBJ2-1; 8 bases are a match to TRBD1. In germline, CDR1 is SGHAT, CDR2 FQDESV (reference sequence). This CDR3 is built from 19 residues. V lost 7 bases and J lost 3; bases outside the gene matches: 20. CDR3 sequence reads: CASTRQGKEYLRVYNEQFF. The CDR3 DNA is TGTGCCAGCACCCGACAGGGGAAGGAGTATTTGCGGGTCTACAATGAGCAGTTCTTC.

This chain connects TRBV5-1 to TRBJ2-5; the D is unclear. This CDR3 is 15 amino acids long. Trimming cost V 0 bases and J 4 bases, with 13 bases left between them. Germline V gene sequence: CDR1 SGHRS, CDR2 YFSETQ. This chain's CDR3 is CASSLEPTWGETQYF. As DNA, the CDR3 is TGCGCCAGCAGCTTGGAACCGACCTGGGGAGAGACCCAGTACTTC.

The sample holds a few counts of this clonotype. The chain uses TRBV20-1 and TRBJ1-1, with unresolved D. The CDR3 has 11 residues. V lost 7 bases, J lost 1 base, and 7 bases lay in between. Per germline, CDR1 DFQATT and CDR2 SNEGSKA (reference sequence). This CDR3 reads CSGEKNTEAFF. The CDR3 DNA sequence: TGCAGTGGCGAAAAGAACACTGAAGCTTTCTTT.

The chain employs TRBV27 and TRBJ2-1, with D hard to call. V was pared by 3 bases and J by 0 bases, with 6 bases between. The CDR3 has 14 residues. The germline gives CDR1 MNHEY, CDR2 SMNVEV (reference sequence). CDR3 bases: TGTGCCAGCAGTTTCTCAGCCTCCTACAATGAGCAGTTCTTC. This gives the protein CASSFSASYNEQFF.

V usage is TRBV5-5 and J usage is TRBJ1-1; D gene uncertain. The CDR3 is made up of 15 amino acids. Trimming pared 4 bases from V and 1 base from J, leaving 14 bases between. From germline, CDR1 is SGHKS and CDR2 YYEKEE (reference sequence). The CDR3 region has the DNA TGTGCCAGCAGCACCATGGCCGGTCCGAACACTGAAGCTTTCTTT. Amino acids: CASSTMAGPNTEAFF.

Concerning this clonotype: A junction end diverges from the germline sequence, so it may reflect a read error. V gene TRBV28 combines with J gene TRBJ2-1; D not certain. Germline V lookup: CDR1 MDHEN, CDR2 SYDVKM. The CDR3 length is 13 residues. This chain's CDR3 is CASSPPLPVPSLF. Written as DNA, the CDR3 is TGTGCCAGCAGTCCGCCCTTACCAGTACCCAGTCTCTTC. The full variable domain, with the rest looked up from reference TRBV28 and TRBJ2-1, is DVKVTQSSRYLVKRTGEKVFLECVQDMDHENMFWYRQDPGLGLRLIYFSYDVKMKEKGDIPEGYSVSREKKERFSLILESASTNQTSMYLCASSPPLPVPSLFGPGTRLTVL.

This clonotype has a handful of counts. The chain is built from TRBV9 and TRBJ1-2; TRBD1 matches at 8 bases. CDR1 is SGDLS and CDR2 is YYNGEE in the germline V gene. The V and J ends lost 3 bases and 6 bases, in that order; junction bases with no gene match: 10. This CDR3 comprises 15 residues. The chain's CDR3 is CASSAWGGQGHGYTF. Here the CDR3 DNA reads TGTGCCAGCAGCGCATGGGGAGGACAGGGCCATGGCTACACCTTC. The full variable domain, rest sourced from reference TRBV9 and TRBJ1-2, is DSGVTQTPKHLITATGQRVTLRCSPRSGDLSVYWYQQSLDQGLQFLIQYYNGEERAKGNILERFSAQQFPDLHSELNLSSLELGDSALYFCASSAWGGQGHGYTFGSGTRLTVV.

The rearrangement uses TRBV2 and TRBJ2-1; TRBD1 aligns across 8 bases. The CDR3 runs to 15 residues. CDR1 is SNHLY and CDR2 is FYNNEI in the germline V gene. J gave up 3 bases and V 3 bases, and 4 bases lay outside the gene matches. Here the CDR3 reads CASSEGRGHYNEQFF. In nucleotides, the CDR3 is TGTGCCAGCAGTGAGGGCAGGGGGCACTACAATGAGCAGTTCTTC.

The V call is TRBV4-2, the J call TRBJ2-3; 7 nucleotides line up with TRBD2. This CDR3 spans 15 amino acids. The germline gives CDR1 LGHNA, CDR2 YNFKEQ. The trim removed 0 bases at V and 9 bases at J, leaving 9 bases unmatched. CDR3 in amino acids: CASSQDFGGSGTQYF. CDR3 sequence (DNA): TGTGCCAGCAGCCAAGACTTCGGGGGGTCGGGGACGCAGTATTTT.

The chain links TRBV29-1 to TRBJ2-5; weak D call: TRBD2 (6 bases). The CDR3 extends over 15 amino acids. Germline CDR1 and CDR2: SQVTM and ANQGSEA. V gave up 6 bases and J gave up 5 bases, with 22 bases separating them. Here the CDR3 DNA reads TGCAGCGTGCGGGGTCAGTCTGGCCATGGGGAGACCCAGTACTTC. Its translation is CSVRGQSGHGETQYF.

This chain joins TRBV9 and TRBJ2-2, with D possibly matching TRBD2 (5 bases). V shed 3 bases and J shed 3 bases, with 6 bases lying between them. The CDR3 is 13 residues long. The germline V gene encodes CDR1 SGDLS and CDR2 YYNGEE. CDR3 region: CASSAGDTGELFF. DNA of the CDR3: TGTGCCAGCAGCGCCGGGGACACCGGGGAGCTGTTTTTT.

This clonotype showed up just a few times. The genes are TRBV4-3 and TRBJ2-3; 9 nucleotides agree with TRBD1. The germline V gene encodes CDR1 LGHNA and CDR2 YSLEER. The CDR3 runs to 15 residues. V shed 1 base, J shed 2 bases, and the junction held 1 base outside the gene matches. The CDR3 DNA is TGCGCCAGCAGCCAAGGGGACAGGGCCACAGATACGCAGTATTTT. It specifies CASSQGDRATDTQYF.

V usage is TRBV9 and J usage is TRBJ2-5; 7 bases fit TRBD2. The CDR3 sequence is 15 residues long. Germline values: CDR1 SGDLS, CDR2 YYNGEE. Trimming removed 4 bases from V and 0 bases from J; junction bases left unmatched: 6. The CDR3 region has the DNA TGTGCCAGCAGCCCACGACTAGCCTACCAAGAGACCCAGTACTTC. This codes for CASSPRLAYQETQYF. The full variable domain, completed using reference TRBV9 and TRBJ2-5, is DSGVTQTPKHLITATGQRVTLRCSPRSGDLSVYWYQQSLDQGLQFLIQYYNGEERAKGNILERFSAQQFPDLHSELNLSSLELGDSALYFCASSPRLAYQETQYFGPGTRLLVL.

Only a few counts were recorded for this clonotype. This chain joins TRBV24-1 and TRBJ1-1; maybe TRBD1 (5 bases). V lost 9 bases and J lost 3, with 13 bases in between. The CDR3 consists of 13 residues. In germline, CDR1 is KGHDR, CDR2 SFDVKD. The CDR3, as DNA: TGTGCCACCCCTGGGGAGGGGTACACTGAAGCTTTCTTT. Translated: CATPGEGYTEAFF.

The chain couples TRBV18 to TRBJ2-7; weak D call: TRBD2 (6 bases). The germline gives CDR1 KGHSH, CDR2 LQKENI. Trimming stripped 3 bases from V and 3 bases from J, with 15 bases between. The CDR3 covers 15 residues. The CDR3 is CASSPLGTLGYEQYF. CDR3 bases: TGTGCCAGCTCACCCTTGGGGACTCTCGGCTACGAGCAGTACTTC.

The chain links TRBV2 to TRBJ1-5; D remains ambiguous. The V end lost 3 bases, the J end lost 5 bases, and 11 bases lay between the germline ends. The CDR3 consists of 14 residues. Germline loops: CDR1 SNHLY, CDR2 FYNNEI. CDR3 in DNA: TGTGCCAGCAGTGACCCCGACGGGCATCAGCCCCAGCATTTT. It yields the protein CASSDPDGHQPQHF.

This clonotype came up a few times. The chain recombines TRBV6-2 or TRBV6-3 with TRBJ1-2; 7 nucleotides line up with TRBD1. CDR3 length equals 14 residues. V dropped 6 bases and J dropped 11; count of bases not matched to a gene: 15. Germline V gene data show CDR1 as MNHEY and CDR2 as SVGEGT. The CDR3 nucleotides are TGTGCCAGCAGACCCCCCGGAGGCCAGGGGGTATACACCTTC. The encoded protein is CASRPPGGQGVYTF.

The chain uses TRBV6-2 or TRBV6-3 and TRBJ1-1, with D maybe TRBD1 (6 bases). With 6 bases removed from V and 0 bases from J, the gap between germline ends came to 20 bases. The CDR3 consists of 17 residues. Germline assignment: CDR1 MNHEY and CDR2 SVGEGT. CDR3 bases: TGTGCCAGCAGGACCGACAGGTTAGGTTTCATGAACACTGAAGCTTTCTTT. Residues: CASRTDRLGFMNTEAFF.

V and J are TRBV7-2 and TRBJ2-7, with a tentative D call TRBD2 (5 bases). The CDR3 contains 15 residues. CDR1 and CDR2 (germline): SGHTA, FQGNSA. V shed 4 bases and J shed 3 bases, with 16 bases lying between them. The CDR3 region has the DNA TGTGCCAGCAGCTCCGCCCCGGACGGGATCTACGAGCAGTACTTC. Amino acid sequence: CASSSAPDGIYEQYF.

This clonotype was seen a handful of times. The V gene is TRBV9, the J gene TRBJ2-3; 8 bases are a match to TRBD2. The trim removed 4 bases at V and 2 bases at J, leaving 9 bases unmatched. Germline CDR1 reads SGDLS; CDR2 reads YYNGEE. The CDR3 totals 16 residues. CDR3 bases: TGTGCCAGCAGCCCAAGAGGCGGGGGGTACACAGATACGCAGTATTTT. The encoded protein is CASSPRGGGYTDTQYF.